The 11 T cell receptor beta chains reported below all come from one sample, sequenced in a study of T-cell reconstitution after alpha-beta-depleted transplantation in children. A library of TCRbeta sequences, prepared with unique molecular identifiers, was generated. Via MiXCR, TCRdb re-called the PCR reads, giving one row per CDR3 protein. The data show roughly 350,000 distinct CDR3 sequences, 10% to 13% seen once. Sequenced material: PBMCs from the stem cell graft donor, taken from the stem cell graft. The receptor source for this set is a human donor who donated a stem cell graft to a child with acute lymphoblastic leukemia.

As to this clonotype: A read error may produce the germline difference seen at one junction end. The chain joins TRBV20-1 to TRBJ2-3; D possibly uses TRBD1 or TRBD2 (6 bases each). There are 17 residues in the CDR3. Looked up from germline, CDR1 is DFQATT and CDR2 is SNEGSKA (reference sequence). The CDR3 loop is CCARDQASEGERSTQYF. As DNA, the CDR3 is TGCTGTGCTAGAGATCAGGCTAGCGAGGGGGAAAGGAGTACGCAGTATTTT.

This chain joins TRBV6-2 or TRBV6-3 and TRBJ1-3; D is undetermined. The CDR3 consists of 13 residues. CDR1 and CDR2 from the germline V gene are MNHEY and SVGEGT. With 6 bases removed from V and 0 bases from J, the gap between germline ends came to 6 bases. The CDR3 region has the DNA TGTGCCAGCAGCTTGAACTCTGGAAACACCATATATTTT. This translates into CASSLNSGNTIYF.

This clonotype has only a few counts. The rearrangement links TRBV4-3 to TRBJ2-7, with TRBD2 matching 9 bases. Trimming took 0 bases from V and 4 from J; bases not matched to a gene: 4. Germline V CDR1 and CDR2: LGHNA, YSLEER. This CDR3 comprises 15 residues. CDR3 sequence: CASSQERGLAYEQYF. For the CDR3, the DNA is TGCGCCAGCAGCCAAGAGAGGGGACTAGCTTACGAGCAGTACTTC.

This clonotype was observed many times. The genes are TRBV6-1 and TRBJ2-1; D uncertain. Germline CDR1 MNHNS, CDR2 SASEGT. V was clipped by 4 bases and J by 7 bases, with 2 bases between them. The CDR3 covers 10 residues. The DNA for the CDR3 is TGTGCCAGCAGTGCTAATGAGCAGTTCTTC. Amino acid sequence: CASSANEQFF.

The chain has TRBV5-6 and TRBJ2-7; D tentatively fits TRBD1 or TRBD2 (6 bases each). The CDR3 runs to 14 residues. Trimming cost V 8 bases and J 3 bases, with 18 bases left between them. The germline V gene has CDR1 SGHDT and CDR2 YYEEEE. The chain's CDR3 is CARSPGGHSYEQYF. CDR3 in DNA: TGTGCCAGGAGCCCCGGGGGACACAGCTACGAGCAGTACTTC.

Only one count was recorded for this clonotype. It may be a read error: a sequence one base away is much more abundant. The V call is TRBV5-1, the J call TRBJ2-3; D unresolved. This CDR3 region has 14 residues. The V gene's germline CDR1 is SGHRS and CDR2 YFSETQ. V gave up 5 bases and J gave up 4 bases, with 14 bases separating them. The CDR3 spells CASRKVLSPDTQYF. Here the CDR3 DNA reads TGCGCCAGCAGAAAAGTGCTTAGCCCAGATACGCAGTATTTT.

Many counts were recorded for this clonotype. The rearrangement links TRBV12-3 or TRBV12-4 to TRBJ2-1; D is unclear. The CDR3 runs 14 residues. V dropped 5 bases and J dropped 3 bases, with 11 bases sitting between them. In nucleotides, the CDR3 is TGTGCCAGCAGTCCTGGTGCGTTCTACAATGAGCAGTTCTTC. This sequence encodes CASSPGAFYNEQFF.

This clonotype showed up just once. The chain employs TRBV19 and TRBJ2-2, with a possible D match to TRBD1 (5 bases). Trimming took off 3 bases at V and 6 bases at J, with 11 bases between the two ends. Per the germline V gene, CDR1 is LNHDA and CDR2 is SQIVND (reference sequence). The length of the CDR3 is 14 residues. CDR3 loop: CASSMNGAAGELFF. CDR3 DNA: TGTGCCAGTAGTATGAATGGGGCTGCCGGGGAGCTGTTTTTT. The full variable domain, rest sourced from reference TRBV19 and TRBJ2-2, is DGGITQSPKYLFRKEGQNVTLSCEQNLNHDAMYWYRQDPGQGLRLIYYSQIVNDFQKGDIAEGYSVSREKKESFPLTVTSAQKNPTAFYLCASSMNGAAGELFFGEGSRLTVL.

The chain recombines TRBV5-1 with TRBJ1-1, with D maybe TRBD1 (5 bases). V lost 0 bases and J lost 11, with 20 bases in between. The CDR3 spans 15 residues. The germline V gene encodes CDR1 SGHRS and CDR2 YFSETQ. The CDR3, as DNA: TGCGCCAGCAGCTTGGACAGCCAGGGTAGGAGTGTGGCTTTCTTT. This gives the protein CASSLDSQGRSVAFF.

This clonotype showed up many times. DNA for the CDR3: TGCGCCAGCAGGGGGGGACTAGTTCCCCAAGAGACCCAGTACTTC. It specifies CASRGGLVPQETQYF. V gene TRBV5-1 combines with J gene TRBJ2-5; TRBD2 agrees at 8 bases. This CDR3 comprises 15 residues. Germline V gene data show CDR1 as SGHRS and CDR2 as YFSETQ. V was clipped by 5 bases and J by 1 base; unmatched bases: 7.

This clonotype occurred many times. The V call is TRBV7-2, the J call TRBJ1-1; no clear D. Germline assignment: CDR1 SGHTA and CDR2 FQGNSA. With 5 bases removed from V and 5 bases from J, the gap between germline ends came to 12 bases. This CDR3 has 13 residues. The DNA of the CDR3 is TGTGCCAGCAGCGAAGCGAGGGTAACTGAAGCTTTCTTT. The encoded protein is CASSEARVTEAFF.